This is a list of T cell receptor beta chains from one sample in a study of T cell changes during pregnancy in multiple sclerosis. Only in-frame clones appear in the TCRdb table, and some are missing; sequencing was by immunoSEQ multiplex PCR. Among fewer than 75,000 clones listed, roughly 91% were seen once. The sequenced sample was CD8+ T cells from peripheral blood mononuclear cells, obtained before pregnancy. The receptors here all came from a female donor with multiple sclerosis, enrolled in a pregnancy study. Both conserved end residues are part of each CDR3. The order of the fields is clone size, D gene, J gene, V gene, CDR3 protein, CDR3 DNA. The D gene is left open where the match is weak. The size entry is marked missing in some rows and otherwise reads once, few, many or a size class.

clone_size: NA
d_call: NA
j_call: TRBJ1-2
v_call: TRBV6-5
cdr3_aa: CASKPTSRVPYGYTF
cdr3_nt: TGTGCCAGCAAACCGACATCGAGGGTCCCCTATGGCTACACCTTC

clone_size: NA
d_call: TRBD1
j_call: TRBJ2-6
v_call: TRBV9
cdr3_aa: CASSANPGQGRGANVLTF
cdr3_nt: TGTGCCAGCAGCGCCAACCCGGGACAGGGTCGTGGGGCCAACGTCCTGACTTTC

clone_size: NA
d_call: NA
j_call: TRBJ2-7
v_call: TRBV9
cdr3_aa: CASSVGGGSFEQYF
cdr3_nt: TGTGCCAGCAGCGTAGGGGGAGGATCTTTTGAGCAGTACTTC

clone_size: NA
d_call: TRBD2
j_call: TRBJ2-1
v_call: TRBV7-8
cdr3_aa: CASSLEGGGGNEQFF
cdr3_nt: TGTGCCAGCAGCTTAGAGGGCGGGGGGGGCAATGAGCAGTTCTTC

clone_size: NA
d_call: NA
j_call: TRBJ2-1
v_call: TRBV14
cdr3_aa: CASSPAAPEQFF
cdr3_nt: TGTGCCAGCAGCCCTGCGGCACCAGAGCAGTTCTTC

clone_size: NA
d_call: TRBD2
j_call: TRBJ2-5
v_call: TRBV7-3
cdr3_aa: CASSSGLAGAKETQYF
cdr3_nt: TGTGCCAGCAGCTCTGGACTAGCGGGGGCAAAAGAGACCCAGTACTTC

clone_size: NA
d_call: TRBD2
j_call: TRBJ2-3
v_call: TRBV5-1
cdr3_aa: CASSLGGGTTDTQYF
cdr3_nt: TGCGCCAGCAGCTTAGGCGGGGGGACCACAGATACGCAGTATTTT

clone_size: NA
d_call: TRBD2
j_call: TRBJ2-4
v_call: TRBV2
cdr3_aa: CASSDFVTSAKNIQYF
cdr3_nt: TGTGCCAGCAGTGATTTCGTGACTAGCGCCAAAAACATTCAGTACTTC

clone_size: NA
d_call: NA
j_call: TRBJ2-7
v_call: TRBV6-5
cdr3_aa: CASSYFGGSYEQYF
cdr3_nt: TGTGCCAGCAGTTACTTCGGCGGGTCCTACGAGCAGTACTTC

clone_size: few
d_call: TRBD1
j_call: TRBJ2-1
v_call: TRBV11-3
cdr3_aa: CASSSRDRGADEQFF
cdr3_nt: TGTGCCAGCAGCTCCCGGGACAGGGGAGCGGATGAGCAGTTCTTC

clone_size: NA
d_call: TRBD1
j_call: TRBJ1-2
v_call: TRBV29-1
cdr3_aa: CSVEGGQPYGYTF
cdr3_nt: TGCAGCGTTGAAGGGGGACAGCCTTATGGCTACACCTTC

clone_size: NA
d_call: NA
j_call: TRBJ2-5
v_call: TRBV13
cdr3_aa: CASSPRQVGETQYF
cdr3_nt: TGTGCCAGCAGCCCTCGACAGGTTGGAGAGACCCAGTACTTC

clone_size: NA
d_call: TRBD1
j_call: TRBJ2-6
v_call: TRBV27
cdr3_aa: CASSPVGQGAFNVLTF
cdr3_nt: TGTGCCAGCAGTCCAGTTGGACAGGGTGCTTTTAACGTCCTGACTTTC

clone_size: NA
d_call: TRBD1
j_call: TRBJ1-1
v_call: TRBV19
cdr3_aa: CASKRGGTGEVLAEAFF
cdr3_nt: TGTGCCAGTAAGAGGGGGGGGACAGGGGAGGTGCTCGCTGAAGCTTTCTTT

clone_size: few
d_call: TRBD1
j_call: TRBJ1-2
v_call: TRBV12-5
cdr3_aa: CASGLEGQVGRGYTF
cdr3_nt: TGTGCTAGTGGTTTGGAAGGACAGGTTGGTCGTGGCTACACCTTC

clone_size: once
d_call: TRBD1
j_call: TRBJ2-7
v_call: TRBV5-6
cdr3_aa: CASSSSRGISYEQYF
cdr3_nt: TGTGCCAGCAGCTCCAGCAGGGGGATCTCCTACGAGCAGTACTTC

clone_size: NA
d_call: TRBD1
j_call: TRBJ2-2
v_call: TRBV19
cdr3_aa: CASHPSYRGLNTGELFF
cdr3_nt: TGTGCCAGCCACCCATCTTACAGGGGGCTGAACACCGGGGAGCTGTTTTTT

clone_size: NA
d_call: TRBD1
j_call: TRBJ1-1
v_call: TRBV9
cdr3_aa: CASSGRQGITEAFF
cdr3_nt: TGTGCCAGCAGCGGACGACAGGGAATCACTGAAGCTTTCTTT

clone_size: NA
d_call: TRBD1
j_call: TRBJ1-2
v_call: TRBV9
cdr3_aa: CASSTQGYGYTF
cdr3_nt: TGTGCCAGCAGCACACAGGGGTATGGCTACACCTTC

clone_size: NA
d_call: NA
j_call: TRBJ2-2
v_call: TRBV9
cdr3_aa: CASSFSKEGNTGELFF
cdr3_nt: TGTGCCAGCAGCTTCAGTAAGGAGGGGAACACCGGGGAGCTGTTTTTT